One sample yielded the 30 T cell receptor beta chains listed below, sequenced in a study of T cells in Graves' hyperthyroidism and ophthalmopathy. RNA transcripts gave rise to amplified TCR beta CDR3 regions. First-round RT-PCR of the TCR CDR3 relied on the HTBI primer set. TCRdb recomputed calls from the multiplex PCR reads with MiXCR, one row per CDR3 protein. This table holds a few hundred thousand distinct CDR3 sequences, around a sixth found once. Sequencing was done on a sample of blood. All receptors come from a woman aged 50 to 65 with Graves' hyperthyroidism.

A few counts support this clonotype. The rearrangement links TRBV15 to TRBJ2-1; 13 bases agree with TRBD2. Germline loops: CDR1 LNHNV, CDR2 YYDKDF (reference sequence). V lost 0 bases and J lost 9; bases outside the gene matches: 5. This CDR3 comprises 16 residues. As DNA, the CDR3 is TGTGCCACCAGCAGAGAACTAGCGGGAGGGCCGGGTGAGCAGTTCTTC. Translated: CATSRELAGGPGEQFF.

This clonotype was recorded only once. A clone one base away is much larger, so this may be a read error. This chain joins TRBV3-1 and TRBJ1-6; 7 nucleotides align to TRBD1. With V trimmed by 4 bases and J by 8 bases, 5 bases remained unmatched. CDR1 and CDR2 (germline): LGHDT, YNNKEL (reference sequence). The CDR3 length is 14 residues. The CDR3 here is CASSLGTDHSPLHF. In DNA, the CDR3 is TGTGCCAGCAGCCTCGGGACAGATCATTCACCCCTCCACTTT.

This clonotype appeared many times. The CDR3 sequence: CASSLGSWEQYF. CDR3 DNA sequence: TGTGCCAGCAGTTTAGGTAGCTGGGAACAGTACTTC. This chain links TRBV28 with TRBJ2-7; no definite D call. V lost 2 bases and J 10 bases, leaving 12 bases between the germline ends. The germline V gene has CDR1 MDHEN and CDR2 SYDVKM. The CDR3 covers 12 residues.

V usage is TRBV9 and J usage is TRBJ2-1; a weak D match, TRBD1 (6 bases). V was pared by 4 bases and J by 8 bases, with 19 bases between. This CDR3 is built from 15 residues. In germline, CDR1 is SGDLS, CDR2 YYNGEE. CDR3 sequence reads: CASSPVGAGGDEQFF. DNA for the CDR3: TGTGCCAGCAGCCCAGTAGGCGCTGGGGGCGATGAGCAGTTCTTC.

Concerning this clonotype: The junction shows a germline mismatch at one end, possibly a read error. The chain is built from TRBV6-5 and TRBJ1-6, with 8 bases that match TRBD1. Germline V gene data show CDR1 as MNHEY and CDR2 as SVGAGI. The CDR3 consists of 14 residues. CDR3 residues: CASGYQGAASPLHF. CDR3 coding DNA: TGTGCCAGCGGTTATCAGGGGGCGGCTTCACCCCTCCACTTT.

In DNA form, the CDR3 reads TGCAGTGCCAGCCCGGGGGATTCCTACGAGCAGTACTTC. It specifies CSASPGDSYEQYF. The chain is built from TRBV20-1 and TRBJ2-7; a possible D gene is TRBD2 (6 bases). CDR3 length: 13 residues. V was trimmed by 6 bases and J by 1 base, leaving 13 bases between them. Germline CDR1 DFQATT, CDR2 SNEGSKA (reference sequence).

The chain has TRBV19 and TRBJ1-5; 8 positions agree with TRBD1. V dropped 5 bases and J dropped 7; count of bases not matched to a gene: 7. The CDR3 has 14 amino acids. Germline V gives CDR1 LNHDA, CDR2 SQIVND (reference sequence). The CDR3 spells CASSVQGGNQPQHF. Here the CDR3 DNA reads TGTGCCAGTAGTGTACAGGGGGGAAACCAGCCCCAGCATTTT. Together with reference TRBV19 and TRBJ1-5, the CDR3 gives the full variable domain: DGGITQSPKYLFRKEGQNVTLSCEQNLNHDAMYWYRQDPGQGLRLIYYSQIVNDFQKGDIAEGYSVSREKKESFPLTVTSAQKNPTAFYLCASSVQGGNQPQHFGDGTRLSIL.

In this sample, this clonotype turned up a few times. This chain's CDR3 is CASSVGPSGTDTQYF. The CDR3 nucleotides are TGTGCCAGCAGCGTAGGACCCTCGGGCACAGATACGCAGTATTTT. The chain is built from TRBV9 and TRBJ2-3; D not resolved. In germline, CDR1 is SGDLS, CDR2 YYNGEE. The CDR3 is made up of 15 amino acids. The ends were cut back, 0 bases at V and 1 base at J, with 9 bases in the middle. The full variable domain, rest sourced from reference TRBV9 and TRBJ2-3, is DSGVTQTPKHLITATGQRVTLRCSPRSGDLSVYWYQQSLDQGLQFLIQYYNGEERAKGNILERFSAQQFPDLHSELNLSSLELGDSALYFCASSVGPSGTDTQYFGPGTRLTVL.

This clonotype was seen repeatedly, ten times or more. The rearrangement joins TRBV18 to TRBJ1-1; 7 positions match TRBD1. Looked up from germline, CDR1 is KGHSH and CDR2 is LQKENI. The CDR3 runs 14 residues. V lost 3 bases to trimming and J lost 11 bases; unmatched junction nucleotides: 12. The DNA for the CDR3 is TGTGCCAGCTCACCTGATGACAGGGAAGGTCGGGCTTTCTTT. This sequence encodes CASSPDDREGRAFF.

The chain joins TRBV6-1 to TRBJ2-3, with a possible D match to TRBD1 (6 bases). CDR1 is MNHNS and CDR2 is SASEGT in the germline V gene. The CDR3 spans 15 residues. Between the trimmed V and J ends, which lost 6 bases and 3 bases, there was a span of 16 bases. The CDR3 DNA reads TGTGCCAGCAGCGACACAGGGTGGGGTACAGATACGCAGTATTTT. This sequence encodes CASSDTGWGTDTQYF.

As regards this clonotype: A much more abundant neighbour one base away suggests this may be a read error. CDR3 in DNA: TGTGCCGGCTCACCTTCCGGGACAGGATTCAATGAGCAGTTCTTC. Translating gives CAGSPSGTGFNEQFF. This rearrangement joins TRBV18 to TRBJ2-1, with 8 bases lining up with TRBD1. The CDR3 has 15 amino acids. Germline V gene data show CDR1 as KGHSH and CDR2 as LQKENI.

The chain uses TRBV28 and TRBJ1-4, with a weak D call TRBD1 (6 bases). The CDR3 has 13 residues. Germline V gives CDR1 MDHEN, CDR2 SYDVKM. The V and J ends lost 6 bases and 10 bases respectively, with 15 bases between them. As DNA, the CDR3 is TGTGCCAGCAGACGGGACAAAAGGGGAAAACTGTTTTTT. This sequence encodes CASRRDKRGKLFF.

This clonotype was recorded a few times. Written as DNA, the CDR3 is TGTGCCAGCAGTGAAACCAGCCAGGAGACCCAGTACTTC. Its translation: CASSETSQETQYF. The V and J genes are TRBV6-1 and TRBJ2-5, with D hard to call. The CDR3 spans 13 residues. Trimming left V 2 bases short and J 5 bases short, with 9 bases between. The germline gives CDR1 MNHNS, CDR2 SASEGT.

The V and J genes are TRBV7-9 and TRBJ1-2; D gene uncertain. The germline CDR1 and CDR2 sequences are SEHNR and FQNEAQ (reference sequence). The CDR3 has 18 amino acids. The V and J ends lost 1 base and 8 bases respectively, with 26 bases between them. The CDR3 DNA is TGTGCCAGCAGCTTAGAGGAGACCGTGACGGGGTCCTGGGAGGGCTACACCTTC. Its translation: CASSLEETVTGSWEGYTF.

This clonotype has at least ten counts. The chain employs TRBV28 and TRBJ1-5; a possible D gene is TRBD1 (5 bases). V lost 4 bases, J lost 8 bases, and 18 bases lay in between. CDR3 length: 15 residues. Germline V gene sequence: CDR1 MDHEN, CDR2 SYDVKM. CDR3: CASSSLQVPGKPQHF. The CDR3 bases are TGTGCCAGCAGTTCCCTACAGGTTCCGGGGAAGCCCCAGCATTTT.

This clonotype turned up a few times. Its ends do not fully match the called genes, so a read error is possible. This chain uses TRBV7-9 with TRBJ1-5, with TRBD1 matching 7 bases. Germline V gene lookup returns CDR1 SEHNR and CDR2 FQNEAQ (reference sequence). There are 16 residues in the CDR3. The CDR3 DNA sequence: TGTGCCACCCAAAGAGGGGACAGCAATAGCCATCAGCCCCAGCATTTT. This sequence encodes CATQRGDSNSHQPQHF.

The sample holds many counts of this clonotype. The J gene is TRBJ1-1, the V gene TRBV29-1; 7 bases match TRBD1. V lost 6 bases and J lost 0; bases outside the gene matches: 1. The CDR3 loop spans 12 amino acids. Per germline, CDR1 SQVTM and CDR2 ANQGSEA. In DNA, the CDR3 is TGCAGCGTGACAGGGTTGAACACTGAAGCTTTCTTT. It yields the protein CSVTGLNTEAFF.

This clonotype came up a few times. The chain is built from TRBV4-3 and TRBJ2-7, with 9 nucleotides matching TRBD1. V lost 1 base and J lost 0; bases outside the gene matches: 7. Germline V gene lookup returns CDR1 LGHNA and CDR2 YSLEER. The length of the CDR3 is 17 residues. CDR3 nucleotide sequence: TGCGCCAGCAGCCAAGGGATACAGGGGGCCCTCTCCTACGAGCAGTACTTC. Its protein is CASSQGIQGALSYEQYF.

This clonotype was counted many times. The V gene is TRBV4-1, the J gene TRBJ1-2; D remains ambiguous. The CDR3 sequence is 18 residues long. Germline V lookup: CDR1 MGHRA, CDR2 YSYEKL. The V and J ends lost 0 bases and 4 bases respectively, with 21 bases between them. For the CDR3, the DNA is TGCGCCAGCAGCCAAGAAGTATCGGTTTTCGCAGTCAGCTATGGCTACACCTTC. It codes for CASSQEVSVFAVSYGYTF.

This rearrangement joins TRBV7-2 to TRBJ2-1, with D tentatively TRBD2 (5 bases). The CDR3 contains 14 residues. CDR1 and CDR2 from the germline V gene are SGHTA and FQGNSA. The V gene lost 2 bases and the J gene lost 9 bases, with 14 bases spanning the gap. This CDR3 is CASSLTPTAGEQFF. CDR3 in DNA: TGTGCCAGCAGCTTAACCCCCACGGCGGGTGAGCAGTTCTTC.

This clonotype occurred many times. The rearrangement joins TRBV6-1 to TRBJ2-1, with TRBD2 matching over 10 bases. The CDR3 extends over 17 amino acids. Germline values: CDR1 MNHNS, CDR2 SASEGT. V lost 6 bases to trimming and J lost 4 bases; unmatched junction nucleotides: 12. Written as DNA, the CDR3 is TGTGCCAGCAGCCACGGAGGGGCTAGCGGGAGTTACAATGAGCAGTTCTTC. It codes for CASSHGGASGSYNEQFF.

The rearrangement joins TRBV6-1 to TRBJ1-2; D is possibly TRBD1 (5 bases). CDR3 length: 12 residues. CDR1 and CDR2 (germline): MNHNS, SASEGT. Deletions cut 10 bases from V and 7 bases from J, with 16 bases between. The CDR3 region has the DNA TGTGCCACCCGGGGAGGGACCACTGGCTACACCTTC. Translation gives CATRGGTTGYTF.

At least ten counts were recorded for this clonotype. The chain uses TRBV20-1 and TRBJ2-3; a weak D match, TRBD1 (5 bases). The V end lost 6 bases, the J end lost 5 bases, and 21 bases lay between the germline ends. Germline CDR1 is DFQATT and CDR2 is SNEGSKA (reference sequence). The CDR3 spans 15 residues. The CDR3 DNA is TGCAGTGCCGACGACAGCCCAGTTCTCCAAGATACGCAGTATTTT. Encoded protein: CSADDSPVLQDTQYF.

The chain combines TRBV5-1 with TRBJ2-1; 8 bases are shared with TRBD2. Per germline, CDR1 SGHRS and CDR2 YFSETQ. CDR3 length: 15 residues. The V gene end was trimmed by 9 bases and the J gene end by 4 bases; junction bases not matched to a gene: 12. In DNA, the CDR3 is TGCGCCACCTCCGGGGGGGCAGGGAGTTACAATGAGCAGTTCTTC. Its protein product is CATSGGAGSYNEQFF.

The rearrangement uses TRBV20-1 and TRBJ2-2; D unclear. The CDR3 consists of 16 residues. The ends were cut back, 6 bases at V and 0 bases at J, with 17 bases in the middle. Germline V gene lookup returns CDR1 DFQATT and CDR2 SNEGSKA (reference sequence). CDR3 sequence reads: CSAQSGRTTNTGELFF. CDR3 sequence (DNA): TGCAGTGCCCAGTCCGGCCGAACAACGAACACCGGGGAGCTGTTTTTT.

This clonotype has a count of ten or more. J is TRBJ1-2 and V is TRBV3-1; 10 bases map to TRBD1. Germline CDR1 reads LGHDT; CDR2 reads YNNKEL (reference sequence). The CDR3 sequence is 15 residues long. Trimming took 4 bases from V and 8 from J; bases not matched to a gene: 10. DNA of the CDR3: TGTGCCAGCAGCCCCCGGACAGGGGGAACGGAAGGCTACACCTTC. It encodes CASSPRTGGTEGYTF. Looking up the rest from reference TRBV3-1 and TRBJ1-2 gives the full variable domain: DTAVSQTPKYLVTQMGNDKSIKCEQNLGHDTMYWYKQDSKKFLKIMFSYNNKELIINETVPNRFSPKSPDKAHLNLHINSLELGDSAVYFCASSPRTGGTEGYTFGSGTRLTVV.

In DNA, the CDR3 is TGCAGTGCCACCAACACGCAGGAAACCGGGGAGCTGTTTTTT. The encoded protein is CSATNTQETGELFF. The chain joins TRBV20-1 to TRBJ2-2, with unresolved D. Trimming removed 6 bases from V and 5 bases from J, with 16 bases in between. Germline CDR1 and CDR2: DFQATT and SNEGSKA (reference sequence). CDR3 length: 14 residues.

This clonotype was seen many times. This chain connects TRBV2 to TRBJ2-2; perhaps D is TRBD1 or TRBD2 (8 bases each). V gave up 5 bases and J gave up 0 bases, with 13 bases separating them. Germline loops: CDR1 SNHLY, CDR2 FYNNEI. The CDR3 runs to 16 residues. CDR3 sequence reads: CASSREGQANTGELFF. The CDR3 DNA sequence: TGTGCCAGCAGTCGGGAGGGACAGGCGAACACCGGGGAGCTGTTTTTT. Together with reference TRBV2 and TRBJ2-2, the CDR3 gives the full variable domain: EPEVTQTPSHQVTQMGQEVILRCVPISNHLYFYWYRQILGQKVEFLVSFYNNEISEKSEIFDDQFSVERPDGSNFTLKIRSTKLEDSAMYFCASSREGQANTGELFFGEGSRLTVL.

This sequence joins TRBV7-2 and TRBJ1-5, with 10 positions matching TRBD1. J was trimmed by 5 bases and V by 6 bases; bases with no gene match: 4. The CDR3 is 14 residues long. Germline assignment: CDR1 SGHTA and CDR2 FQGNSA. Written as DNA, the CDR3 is TGTGCCAGCAGGTCCGGGACAGGGGATCAGCCCCAGCATTTT. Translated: CASRSGTGDQPQHF.

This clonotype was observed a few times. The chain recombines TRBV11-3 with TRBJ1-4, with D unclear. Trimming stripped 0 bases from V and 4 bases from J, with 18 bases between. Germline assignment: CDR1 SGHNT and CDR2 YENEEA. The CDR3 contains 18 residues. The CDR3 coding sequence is TGTGCCAGCAGCTTAGATCAGAGCATTCATCTATTTAATGAAAAACTGTTTTTT. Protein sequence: CASSLDQSIHLFNEKLFF. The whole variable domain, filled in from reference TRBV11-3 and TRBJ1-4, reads EAGVVQSPRYKIIEKKQPVAFWCNPISGHNTLYWYLQNLGQGPELLIRYENEEAVDDSQLPKDRFSAERLKGVDSTLKIQPAELGDSAVYLCASSLDQSIHLFNEKLFFGSGTQLSVL.